The present T cell receptor beta chain was sequenced within a study of monozygotic twins with inflammatory bowel disease. This CDR3 contains 14 residues. Germline V CDR1 and CDR2: SGHRS, YFSETQ. Template-switch reactions added UMIs with a 6-nucleotide sample barcode. No DNA is given; TCRdb re-called the 5' RACE reads and lists each CDR3 protein once. The ten most abundant clones cover more than 1.5% of a sample with roughly 100,000 distinct CDR3 sequences. Donors each gave 2.5 ml of blood. Sequencing input: blood. This rearrangement joins TRBV5-1 to TRBJ2-7; as DNA is missing, the TRBD2 call by TCRdb cannot be tested. The receptor's source is a human donor with ulcerative colitis or Crohn's disease, or a healthy co-twin of an affected twin (not recorded which). The CDR3: CASSQDSLNYEQYF.